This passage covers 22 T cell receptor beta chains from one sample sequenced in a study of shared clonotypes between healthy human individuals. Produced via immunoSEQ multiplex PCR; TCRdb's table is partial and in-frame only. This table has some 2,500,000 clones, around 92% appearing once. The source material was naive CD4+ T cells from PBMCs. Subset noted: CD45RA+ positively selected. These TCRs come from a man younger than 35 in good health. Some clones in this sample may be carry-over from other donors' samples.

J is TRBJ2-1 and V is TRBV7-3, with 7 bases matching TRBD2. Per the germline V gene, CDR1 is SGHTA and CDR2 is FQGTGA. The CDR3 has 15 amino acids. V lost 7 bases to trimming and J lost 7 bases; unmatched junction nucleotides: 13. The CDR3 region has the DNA TGTGCCAGCAACCTAATTCGCGGGAGCAGAAATGAGCAGTTCTTC. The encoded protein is CASNLIRGSRNEQFF.

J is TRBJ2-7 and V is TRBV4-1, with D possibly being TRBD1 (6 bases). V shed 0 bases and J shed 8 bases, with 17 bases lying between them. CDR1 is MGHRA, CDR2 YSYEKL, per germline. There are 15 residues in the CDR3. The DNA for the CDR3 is TGCGCCAGCAGCCAAGATGAGGGGGTACTGGACCAGCAGTACTTC. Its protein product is CASSQDEGVLDQQYF.

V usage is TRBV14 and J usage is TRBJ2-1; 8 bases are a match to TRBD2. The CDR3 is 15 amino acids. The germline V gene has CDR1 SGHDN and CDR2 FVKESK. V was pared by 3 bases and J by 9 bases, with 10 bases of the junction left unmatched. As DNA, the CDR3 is TGTGCCAGCAGCCAGGGTTTCACTAGCGGTATTGAGCAGTTCTTC. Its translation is CASSQGFTSGIEQFF.

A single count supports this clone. The CDR3 protein is CASSPGTAEKLFF. The CDR3 DNA is TGTGCCAGCTCCCCAGGAACAGCTGAAAAACTGTTTTTT. This rearrangement joins TRBV18 to TRBJ1-4; D is undetermined. Germline CDR1 reads KGHSH; CDR2 reads LQKENI. This CDR3 has 13 amino acids. The V end was cut by 6 bases, the J end by 7 bases, with 12 bases between.

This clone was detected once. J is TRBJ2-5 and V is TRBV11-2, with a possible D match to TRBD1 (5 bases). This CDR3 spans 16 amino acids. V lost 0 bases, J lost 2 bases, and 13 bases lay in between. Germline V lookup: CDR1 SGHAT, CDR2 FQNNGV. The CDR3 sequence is CASSLEEWGRQETQYF. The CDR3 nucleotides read TGTGCCAGCAGCTTAGAGGAGTGGGGCAGACAAGAGACCCAGTACTTC.

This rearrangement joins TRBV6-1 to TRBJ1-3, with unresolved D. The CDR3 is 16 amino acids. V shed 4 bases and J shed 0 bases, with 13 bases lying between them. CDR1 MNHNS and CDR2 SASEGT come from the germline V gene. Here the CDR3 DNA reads TGTGCCAGCAGTGCCTCACCTGGTGACTCTGGAAACACCATATATTTT. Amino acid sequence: CASSASPGDSGNTIYF.

The chain's CDR3 is CASTKDAGTGANYGYTF. DNA for the CDR3: TGTGCCAGCACCAAAGACGCCGGGACAGGGGCTAACTATGGCTACACCTTC. This chain links TRBV5-6 with TRBJ1-2; 10 bases agree with TRBD1. After removal of 6 bases from V and 0 bases from J, the junction contained 11 bases not matched to a gene. CDR1 and CDR2 from the germline V gene are SGHDT and YYEEEE. The CDR3 spans 17 residues.

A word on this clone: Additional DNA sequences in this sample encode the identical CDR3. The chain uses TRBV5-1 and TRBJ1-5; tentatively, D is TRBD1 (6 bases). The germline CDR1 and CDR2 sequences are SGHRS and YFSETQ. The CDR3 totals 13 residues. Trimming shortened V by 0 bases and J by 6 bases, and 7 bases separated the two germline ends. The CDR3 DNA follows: TGCGCCAGCAGCTTGGAAGGGGGTCAGCCCCAGCATTTT. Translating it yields CASSLEGGQPQHF.

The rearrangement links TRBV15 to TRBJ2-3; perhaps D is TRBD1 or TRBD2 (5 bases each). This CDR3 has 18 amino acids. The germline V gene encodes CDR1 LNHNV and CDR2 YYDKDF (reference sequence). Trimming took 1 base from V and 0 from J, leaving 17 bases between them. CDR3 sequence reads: CATSRGFAGTQSTDTQYF. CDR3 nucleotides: TGTGCCACCAGCAGAGGCTTTGCCGGGACGCAAAGCACAGATACGCAGTATTTT.

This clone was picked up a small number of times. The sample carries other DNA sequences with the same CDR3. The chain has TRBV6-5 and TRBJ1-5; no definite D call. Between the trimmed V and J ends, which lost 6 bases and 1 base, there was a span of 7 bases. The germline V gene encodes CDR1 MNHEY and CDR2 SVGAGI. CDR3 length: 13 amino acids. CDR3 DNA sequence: TGTGCCAGCAGGCCTTCAAGCAATCAGCCCCAGCATTTT. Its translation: CASRPSSNQPQHF.

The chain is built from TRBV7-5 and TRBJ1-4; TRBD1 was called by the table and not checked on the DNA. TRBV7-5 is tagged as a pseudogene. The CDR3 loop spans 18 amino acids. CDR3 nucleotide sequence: TGTGTCAGAAGCTTAGGTCGGGGACAGGGGGCGGATAATGAAAAACTGTTTTTT. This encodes CVRSLGRGQGADNEKLFF.

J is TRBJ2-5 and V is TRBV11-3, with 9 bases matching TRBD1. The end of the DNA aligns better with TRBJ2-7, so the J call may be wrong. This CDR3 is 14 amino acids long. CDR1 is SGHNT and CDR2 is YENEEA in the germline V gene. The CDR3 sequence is CASSSRDRDYEQYF. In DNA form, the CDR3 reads TGTGCCAGCAGCAGCCGGGACAGGGATTACGAGCAGTACTTC.

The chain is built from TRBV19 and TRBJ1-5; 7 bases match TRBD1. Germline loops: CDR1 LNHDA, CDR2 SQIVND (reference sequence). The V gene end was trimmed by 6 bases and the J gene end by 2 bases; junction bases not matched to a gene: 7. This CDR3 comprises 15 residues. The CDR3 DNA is TGTGCCAGTAGGGGCCCAACAGGGGGCAATCAGCCCCAGCATTTT. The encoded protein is CASRGPTGGNQPQHF.

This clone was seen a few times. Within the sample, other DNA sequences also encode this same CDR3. CDR3 sequence reads: CASSLGGTGELFF. The CDR3, as DNA: TGCGCCAGCAGCTTGGGAGGGACCGGGGAGCTGTTTTTT. This chain joins TRBV5-1 and TRBJ2-2, with D maybe TRBD2 (5 bases). Germline V CDR1 and CDR2: SGHRS, YFSETQ. The V end was cut by 0 bases, the J end by 5 bases, with 5 bases between. The CDR3 totals 13 residues. The whole variable domain, remainder taken from reference TRBV5-1 and TRBJ2-2, is KAGVTQTPRYLIKTRGQQVTLSCSPISGHRSVSWYQQTPGQGLQFLFEYFSETQRNKGNFPGRFSGRQFSNSRSEMNVSTLELGDSALYLCASSLGGTGELFFGEGSRLTVL.

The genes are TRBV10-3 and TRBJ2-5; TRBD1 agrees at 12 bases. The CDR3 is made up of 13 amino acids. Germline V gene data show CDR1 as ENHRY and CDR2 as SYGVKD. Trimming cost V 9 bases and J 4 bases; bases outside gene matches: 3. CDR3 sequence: CAMGQGASETQYF. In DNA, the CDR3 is TGTGCCATGGGACAGGGGGCATCAGAGACCCAGTACTTC.

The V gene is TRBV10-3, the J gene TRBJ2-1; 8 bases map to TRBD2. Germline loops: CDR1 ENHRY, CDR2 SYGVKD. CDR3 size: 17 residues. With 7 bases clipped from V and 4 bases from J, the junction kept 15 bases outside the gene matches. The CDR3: CAINPGGPGALYNEQFF. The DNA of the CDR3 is TGTGCCATCAATCCGGGAGGGCCTGGGGCCCTATACAATGAGCAGTTCTTC.

This CDR3 is CASSFGDKLWEQYF. In nucleotides, the CDR3 is TGTGCCAGCAGTTTTGGCGATAAGCTCTGGGAGCAGTACTTC. The gene calls are TRBV27 and TRBJ2-7; D unclear. This CDR3 contains 14 residues. V dropped 3 bases and J dropped 7 bases, with 16 bases sitting between them. In germline, CDR1 is MNHEY, CDR2 SMNVEV (reference sequence).

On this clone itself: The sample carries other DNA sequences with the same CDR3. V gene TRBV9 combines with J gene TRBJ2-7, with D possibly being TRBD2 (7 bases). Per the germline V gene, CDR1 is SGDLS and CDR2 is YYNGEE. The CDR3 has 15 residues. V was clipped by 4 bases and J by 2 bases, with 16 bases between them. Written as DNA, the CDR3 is TGTGCCAGCAGCCCACGGGGGGCGGGAGCCTACGAGCAGTACTTC. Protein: CASSPRGAGAYEQYF.

The CDR3 reads CASSVDQGHYGYTF. CDR3 in DNA: TGTGCCAGCAGCGTAGACCAGGGACACTATGGCTACACCTTC. This chain uses TRBV9 with TRBJ1-2, with a weak D call TRBD1 (5 bases). CDR1 and CDR2 (germline): SGDLS, YYNGEE. This CDR3 is built from 14 residues. V gave up 0 bases and J gave up 3 bases, with 9 bases separating them.

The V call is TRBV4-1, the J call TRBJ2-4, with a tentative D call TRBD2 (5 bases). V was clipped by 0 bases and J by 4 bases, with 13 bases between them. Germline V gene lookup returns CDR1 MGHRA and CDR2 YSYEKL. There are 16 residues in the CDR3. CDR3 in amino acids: CASSQEEDSSKNIQYF. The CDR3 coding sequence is TGCGCCAGCAGCCAAGAAGAGGACTCGAGTAAAAACATTCAGTACTTC.

This CDR3 is CASSQGDRGSTDTQYF. In DNA form, the CDR3 reads TGCGCCAGCAGCCAAGGAGACAGGGGAAGTACAGATACGCAGTATTTT. The chain carries TRBV4-1 and TRBJ2-3; 8 nucleotides match TRBD1. The ends lost 1 base at V and 3 bases at J; junction bases unmatched: 6. The germline V gene has CDR1 MGHRA and CDR2 YSYEKL. The CDR3 consists of 16 residues.

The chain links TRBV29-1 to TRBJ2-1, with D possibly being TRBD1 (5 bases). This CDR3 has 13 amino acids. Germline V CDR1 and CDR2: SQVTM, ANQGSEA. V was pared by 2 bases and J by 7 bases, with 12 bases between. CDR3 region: CSVERQGINEQFF. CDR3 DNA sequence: TGCAGCGTTGAACGGCAGGGCATTAATGAGCAGTTCTTC.